This T cell receptor beta chain stems from a study of cytomegalovirus exposure and HLA in healthy donors. Whole-study findings and limits: When a later analysis was performed, an Asian-associated ancestry cluster reportedly had fewer N-insertions than the roughly 670-donor mean. In a later analysis, CMV-associated beta chains were mostly HLA-associated, it appeared. Earlier analysis looked at TCR beta V segments, and most were productive about 90% or about 30% of the time.

Healthy individuals who donated bone marrow served as the donors. Trimming cost V 8 bases and J 11 bases; bases outside gene matches: 20. This CDR3 comprises 17 residues. CDR1 MGHDK and CDR2 SYGVNS come from the germline V gene. As concerns this clone: Its specificity is unknown.

PCR was performed using 60 Vbeta and 13 Jbeta primers. Clones were read by immunoSEQ multiplex PCR, and TCRdb kept only the in-frame ones, dropping some. The sample gives around 50,000 clones, approximately 65% of which show up once; approximately 6% is in the top ten. The chain has TRBV25-1 and TRBJ2-5; 13 bases agree with TRBD2. Sequencing was performed on PBMCs. The receptor was derived from a man between 25 and 39 years old in good health and CMV-seronegative. The CDR3 loop reads CASAGGGTSGVFREQYF. CDR3 coding DNA: TGTGCCAGCGCAGGAGGGGGGACTAGCGGGGTGTTCCGGGAGCAGTACTTC.